Each of the 16 T cell receptor beta chains below was sequenced from the same sample in a study of regulatory T cells in long-lasting Graves disease. Time point indicated: persistent/refractory GD, antithyroid drugs over 5 years with positive TRAb. From RNA extracted from PBMCs, the TCR library was made. Assembly of TCR beta libraries relied on iRepertoire HTBI primers together with Arm-PCR of CDR3 regions. TCRdb analysed the multiplex PCR reads with MiXCR anew, one entry per CDR3 protein. The data contain hundreds of thousands of distinct CDR3 sequences, around 20% of them singletons. The source material was peripheral blood mononuclear cells (PBMCs), sampled when the disease was refractory, from a patient treated with antithyroid drugs. The receptors stem from a female donor with Graves disease.

This clonotype was observed at least ten times. The rearrangement uses TRBV20-1 and TRBJ1-1; D is uncertain. Trimming stripped 4 bases from V and 1 base from J, with 4 bases between. Germline values: CDR1 DFQATT, CDR2 SNEGSKA (reference sequence). The length of the CDR3 is 11 residues. The CDR3 reads CSATPNTEAFF. CDR3 nucleotides: TGCAGTGCTACCCCGAACACTGAAGCTTTCTTT.

The chain employs TRBV7-9 and TRBJ2-7, with 8 bases matching TRBD2. CDR1 and CDR2 from the germline V gene are SEHNR and FQNEAQ (reference sequence). V lost 6 bases and J lost 6; bases outside the gene matches: 10. The CDR3 is 14 residues long. The CDR3 DNA follows: TGTGCCAGCAGGGGGGGGGGACTAGGTGGCGAGCAGTACTTC. Translating gives CASRGGGLGGEQYF.

This clonotype was recorded a few times. The chain employs TRBV6-1 and TRBJ2-2; TRBD2 might be the D (6 bases). V lost 6 bases and J 1 base, leaving 15 bases between the germline ends. Germline V gene sequence: CDR1 MNHNS, CDR2 SASEGT. This CDR3 comprises 16 residues. CDR3 region: CASSESPGGNTGELFF. CDR3 DNA sequence: TGTGCCAGCAGCGAATCTCCCGGGGGGAACACCGGGGAGCTGTTTTTT.

This chain joins TRBV12-5 and TRBJ1-5; unclear D gene. The CDR3 sequence is 15 residues long. Between the trimmed V and J ends, which lost 7 bases and 2 bases, there was a span of 15 bases. Germline-derived CDR1 and CDR2 are LGHNT and FRNRAP. CDR3: CASDPRAWGNQPQHF. The CDR3 coding sequence is TGTGCTAGTGACCCGCGGGCCTGGGGCAATCAGCCCCAGCATTTT.

The rearrangement links TRBV14 to TRBJ2-1; maybe TRBD2 (5 bases). The CDR3 runs to 13 residues. V lost 3 bases and J 16 bases, leaving 19 bases between the germline ends. The germline V gene encodes CDR1 SGHDN and CDR2 FVKESK. CDR3 coding DNA: TGTGCCAGCAGCCACACGCCGTCCCGGGAACAATTCTTC. It yields the protein CASSHTPSREQFF.

The V and J genes are TRBV24-1 and TRBJ2-1; 7 nucleotides line up with TRBD1. V shed 7 bases, J shed 5 bases, and the junction held 10 bases outside the gene matches. The germline CDR1 and CDR2 sequences are KGHDR and SFDVKD. The length of the CDR3 is 15 residues. CDR3 DNA: TGTGCCACCAGCCTGACGGGACAGTTCAACAATGAGCAGTTCTTC. It codes for CATSLTGQFNNEQFF.

This clonotype was seen a few times. The chain uses TRBV20-1 and TRBJ2-2, with D possibly being TRBD2 (6 bases). Germline CDR1 reads DFQATT; CDR2 reads SNEGSKA (reference sequence). V shed 1 base and J shed 4 bases, with 7 bases lying between them. The CDR3 has 13 residues. The CDR3 sequence: CSARARGTGELFF. CDR3 coding DNA: TGCAGTGCTAGAGCGCGGGGCACCGGGGAGCTGTTTTTT.

The chain uses TRBV18 and TRBJ1-1; a weak D match, TRBD1 (6 bases). The CDR3 loop spans 14 amino acids. CDR1 KGHSH and CDR2 LQKENI come from the germline V gene. V was shortened by 4 bases and J by 3 bases, with 12 bases between the two germline ends. This chain's CDR3 is CASSQDSGYTEAFF. In DNA, the CDR3 is TGTGCCAGCTCACAGGACAGTGGGTACACTGAAGCTTTCTTT.

The chain has TRBV27 and TRBJ2-7; maybe TRBD2 (5 bases). This CDR3 comprises 14 residues. Germline V gene lookup returns CDR1 MNHEY and CDR2 SMNVEV (reference sequence). V lost 6 bases to trimming and J lost 4 bases, with 16 bases between them. CDR3 sequence: CASRPFERLYEQYF. DNA of the CDR3: TGTGCCAGCAGACCATTCGAGCGGCTGTACGAGCAGTACTTC.

This clonotype was counted many times. The rearrangement uses TRBV7-9 and TRBJ1-1, with 7 bases aligning to TRBD1. Germline V gene data show CDR1 as SEHNR and CDR2 as FQNEAQ (reference sequence). With V trimmed by 7 bases and J by 4 bases, 3 bases remained unmatched. CDR3 size: 12 residues. CDR3 loop: CASTQGVTEAFF. The CDR3 coding sequence is TGTGCCAGCACCCAGGGGGTCACTGAAGCTTTCTTT.

This clonotype was seen repeatedly, ten times or more. This chain links TRBV28 with TRBJ2-5; D unresolved. This CDR3 spans 12 amino acids. Germline CDR1 MDHEN, CDR2 SYDVKM. Trimming took off 6 bases at V and 5 bases at J, with 10 bases between the two ends. The CDR3 bases are TGTGCCAGCAGCTCTTTCCAGGAGACCCAGTACTTC. Protein sequence: CASSSFQETQYF. Looking up the rest from reference TRBV28 and TRBJ2-5 gives the full variable domain: DVKVTQSSRYLVKRTGEKVFLECVQDMDHENMFWYRQDPGLGLRLIYFSYDVKMKEKGDIPEGYSVSREKKERFSLILESASTNQTSMYLCASSSFQETQYFGPGTRLLVL.

This clonotype was seen many times. This sequence joins TRBV29-1 and TRBJ1-1, with TRBD1 identical over 11 bases. The V and J ends lost 7 bases and 11 bases, in that order; junction bases with no gene match: 6. The CDR3 runs 11 residues. Germline V gives CDR1 SQVTM, CDR2 ANQGSEA. This CDR3 reads CSARTGGEAFF. The CDR3 nucleotides are TGCAGCGCGCGGACAGGGGGCGAGGCTTTCTTT.

This clonotype has only a few counts. V is TRBV19 and J is TRBJ2-2, with 8 bases identical to TRBD1. Germline assignment: CDR1 LNHDA and CDR2 SQIVND (reference sequence). With 3 bases clipped from V and 4 bases from J, the junction kept 10 bases outside the gene matches. This CDR3 spans 17 amino acids. For the CDR3, the DNA is TGTGCCAGTAGTATTCTCGCCACAGGGGGGATCACCGGGGAGCTGTTTTTT. Encoded protein: CASSILATGGITGELFF.

A word on this clonotype: The junction departs from the called germline gene at one end, perhaps through a read error. The gene calls are TRBV20-1 and TRBJ2-5, with 8 bases matching TRBD2. CDR3 length: 14 amino acids. Germline loops: CDR1 DFQATT, CDR2 SNEGSKA (reference sequence). CDR3 amino acids: CSALPGAGGETQHF. CDR3 bases: TGCAGTGCCCTACCAGGTGCGGGAGGAGAGACCCAGCACTTC.

This clonotype has a count of ten or more. CDR3 sequence reads: CASSLGWRLGRGYGYTF. The CDR3 DNA reads TGTGCCAGCAGTCTAGGGTGGCGCCTAGGGAGGGGCTATGGCTACACCTTC. The V and J genes are TRBV12-3 or TRBV12-4 and TRBJ1-2; possible D gene TRBD1, 5 bases. This CDR3 contains 17 residues. V lost 5 bases to trimming and J lost 4 bases, with 23 bases between them.

This clonotype was recorded at least ten times. The gene calls are TRBV28 and TRBJ2-6; D is unresolved. From germline, CDR1 is MDHEN and CDR2 SYDVKM. Trimming pared 6 bases from V and 3 bases from J, leaving 12 bases between. This CDR3 comprises 15 residues. CDR3 in amino acids: CASSPVLGGANVLTF. In DNA form, the CDR3 reads TGTGCCAGCAGCCCCGTCCTTGGTGGGGCCAACGTCCTGACTTTC.